This T cell receptor (beta chain) appears in the sequencing data of a study of blood T cell repertoires in COVID-19. The CDR3 covers 16 residues. The ends lost 4 bases at V and 5 bases at J; junction bases unmatched: 12. Germline V CDR1 and CDR2: MNHNY, SVGAGI (reference sequence). Here immunoSEQ multiplex PCR was the method, and the copy in TCRdb shows in-frame clones only, minus some. The repertoire holds 70,000 to 100,000 clones, with about 88% as singletons. The V gene is TRBV6-6, the J gene TRBJ2-5, with 8 bases fitting TRBD1. The origin of this receptor is a woman at least 80 years old with active COVID-19. Sequenced: peripheral blood. The CDR3 sequence is CASSSADREMSETQYF. CDR3 DNA sequence: TGTGCCAGCAGTTCCGCGGACAGGGAGATGTCGGAGACCCAGTACTTC.